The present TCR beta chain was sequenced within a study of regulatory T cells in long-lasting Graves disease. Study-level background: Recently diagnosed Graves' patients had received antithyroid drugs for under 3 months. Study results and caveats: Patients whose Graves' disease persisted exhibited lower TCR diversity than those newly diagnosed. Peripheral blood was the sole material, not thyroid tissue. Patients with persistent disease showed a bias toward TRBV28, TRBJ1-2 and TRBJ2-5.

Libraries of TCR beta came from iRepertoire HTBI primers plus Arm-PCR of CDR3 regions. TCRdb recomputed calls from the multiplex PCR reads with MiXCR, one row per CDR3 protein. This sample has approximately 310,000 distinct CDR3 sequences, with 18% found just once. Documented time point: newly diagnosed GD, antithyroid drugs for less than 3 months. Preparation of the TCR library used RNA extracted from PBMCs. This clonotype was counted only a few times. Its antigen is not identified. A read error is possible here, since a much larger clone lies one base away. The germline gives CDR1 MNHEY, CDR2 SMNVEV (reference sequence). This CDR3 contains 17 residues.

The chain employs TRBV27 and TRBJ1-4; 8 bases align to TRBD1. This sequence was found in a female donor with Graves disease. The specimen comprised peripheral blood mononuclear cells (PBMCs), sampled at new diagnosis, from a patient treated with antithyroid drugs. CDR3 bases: TGTGCCAGCAGTTACTGGGGACAGGATGCAACTAATGCAAAACTGTTTTTT. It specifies CASSYWGQDATNAKLFF. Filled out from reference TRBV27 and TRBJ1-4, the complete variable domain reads EAQVTQNPRYLITVTGKKLTVTCSQNMNHEYMSWYRQDPGLGLRQIYYSMNVEVTDKGDVPEGYKVSRKEKRNFPLILESPSPNQTSLYFCASSYWGQDATNAKLFFGSGTQLSVL.